Detailed here is one T cell receptor beta chain. The CDR3 has 15 amino acids. Germline CDR1 SGHRS, CDR2 YFSETQ. The germline V and J ends were trimmed by 4 bases and 1 base, with 14 bases remaining between them. Via MiXCR, TCRdb re-called the RT-PCR reads, giving one row per CDR3 protein. Of about 160,000 distinct CDR3 sequences listed, around 9.9% are singletons. This record belongs to a study of response to subunit inactivated influenza vaccine. This specimen was non-naive T cells sorted from PBMCs, taken more than 35 days after vaccination. The chain is built from TRBV5-1 and TRBJ1-1, with no clear D. The clonotype was recovered from a man aged 45 to 65 who received an inactivated influenza vaccine. The CDR3 region is CASSASVRGNTEAFF. In DNA, the CDR3 is TGCGCCAGCAGCGCCTCGGTGCGGGGGAACACTGAAGCTTTCTTT.